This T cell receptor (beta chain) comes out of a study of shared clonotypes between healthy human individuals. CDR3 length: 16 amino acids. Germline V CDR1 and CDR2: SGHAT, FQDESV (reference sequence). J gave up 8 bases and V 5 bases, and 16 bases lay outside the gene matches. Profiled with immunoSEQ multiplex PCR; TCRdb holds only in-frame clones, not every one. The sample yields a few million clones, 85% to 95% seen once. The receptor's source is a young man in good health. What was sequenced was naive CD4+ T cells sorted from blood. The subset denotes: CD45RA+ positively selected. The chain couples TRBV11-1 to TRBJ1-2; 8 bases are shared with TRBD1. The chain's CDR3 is CASSPGTRGRLKGYTF. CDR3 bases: TGTGCCAGCAGCCCAGGAACCAGGGGGCGACTAAAAGGCTACACCTTC.